The rows below give T cell receptor beta chains drawn from one sample of a study of CD8+ T cells in alopecia areata. Data came from immunoSEQ multiplex PCR; TCRdb stores just in-frame clones and leaves some out. The table records over 150,000 clones, roughly 50% of them present only once. The sample consisted of CD8+ T cells sorted from blood, taken at week 24, from a patient treated with tofacitinib. Receptors were obtained from a human donor with alopecia areata. CDR3s leave out the opening cysteine and the closing phenylalanine or tryptophan. Some rows have no size entry. The others give once, few or many, or a class for an expanded clone.

CDR3 protein,clone size,V gene,J gene
AWSLRDLLYNEQF,-,TRBV30,TRBJ2-1
ASTQADYEQY,-,TRBV7-2,TRBJ2-7
ASGGGEKLF,-,TRBV10-1,TRBJ1-4
ASSPADTDTQY,-,TRBV18,TRBJ2-3
SVVAGYEQY,-,TRBV29-1,TRBJ2-7
SGTSTEAF,-,TRBV29-1,TRBJ1-1
ASSLALYEQY,-,TRBV11-2,TRBJ2-7
ASSDYAFQF,-,TRBV2,TRBJ2-1
ASSLGTVNTEAF,few,TRBV5-6,TRBJ1-1
ASGLVGLAEETQY,-,TRBV12-5,TRBJ2-5
ASSLSPRVTYEQY,-,TRBV5-1,TRBJ2-7
SGTGVTEQF,few,TRBV29-1,TRBJ2-1
ATSRDRSYEQY,few,TRBV15,TRBJ2-7
ASSLGTGDNEQF,-,TRBV27,TRBJ2-1
AWNNLQAPQPSGANVLT,-,TRBV30,TRBJ2-6
ASSGPGQGDTEAF,-,TRBV27,TRBJ1-1
ASSSWTGGSTEAF,-,TRBV27,TRBJ1-1
ASSQDGTSPQETQY,few,TRBV4-3,TRBJ2-5
ASSQGTVNQPQH,few,TRBV4-1,TRBJ1-5
ASSRDGYYTEAF,-,TRBV2,TRBJ1-1
ASSFGQGRDQPQH,few,TRBV6-6,TRBJ1-5
ASSKTGTGNTEAF,-,TRBV19,TRBJ1-1
ASSSIRTTHEQF,-,TRBV7-8,TRBJ2-1
ASSLATGPDTQY,few,TRBV7-9,TRBJ2-3
ASSLEGSWGAPHNEQF,-,TRBV7-2,TRBJ2-1
ATSPTPDRIYEQY,once,TRBV15,TRBJ2-7
ASSYSEGVYGYT,-,TRBV6-5,TRBJ1-2
AWSGGNTEAF,-,TRBV30,TRBJ1-1